These 18 T cell receptor beta chains were sequenced from one sample in a study of cytomegalovirus exposure and HLA in healthy donors. Data came from immunoSEQ multiplex PCR; TCRdb stores just in-frame clones and leaves some out. The profile covers almost 70,000 clones, with over 95% appearing a single time and more than 4% taken by the ten largest. The sample comprised PBMCs. The source is a woman aged 18-30 years in good health and CMV-seropositive.

V gene TRBV9 combines with J gene TRBJ1-2, with TRBD1 matching 9 bases. The CDR3 has 16 amino acids. Trimming cost V 4 bases and J 4 bases; bases outside gene matches: 11. Germline assignment: CDR1 SGDLS and CDR2 YYNGEE. CDR3 region: CASSSKGTGRFYGYTF. Here the CDR3 DNA reads TGTGCCAGCAGCTCAAAGGGGACAGGGAGGTTCTATGGCTACACCTTC.

V usage is TRBV4-3 and J usage is TRBJ1-5; D is possibly TRBD1 (5 bases). This CDR3 has 14 residues. CDR1 and CDR2 (germline): LGHNA, YSLEER. V lost 3 bases and J 1 base, leaving 7 bases between the germline ends. This CDR3 reads CASSQRQSNQPQHF. The CDR3 bases are TGCGCCAGCAGCCAGCGACAGAGCAATCAGCCCCAGCATTTT.

V gene TRBV5-4 combines with J gene TRBJ2-3, with 7 bases lining up with TRBD1. The CDR3 sequence is 16 residues long. Germline V CDR1 and CDR2: SGHNT, YYREEE (reference sequence). With 2 bases clipped from V and 6 bases from J, the junction kept 12 bases outside the gene matches. CDR3 loop: CASSLPRQGVGDTQYF. The CDR3 DNA sequence: TGTGCCAGCAGCTTACCCCGACAGGGAGTAGGGGATACGCAGTATTTT.

The rearrangement uses TRBV7-3 and TRBJ2-5; 14 bases are shared with TRBD2. This CDR3 has 16 residues. J gave up 4 bases and V 5 bases, and 6 bases lay outside the gene matches. Germline V CDR1 and CDR2: SGHTA, FQGTGA. The CDR3, as DNA: TGTGCCAGCAGCCCTCGACTAGCGGGAGGGTTAGAGACCCAGTACTTC. Its protein is CASSPRLAGGLETQYF.

The chain recombines TRBV28 with TRBJ2-6, with D tentatively TRBD1 (8 bases). CDR1 and CDR2 (germline): MDHEN, SYDVKM. The V and J ends lost 7 bases and 3 bases respectively, with 13 bases between them. The CDR3 is 15 residues long. The CDR3 here is CASTTGGVGANVLTF. CDR3 in DNA: TGTGCCAGCACTACAGGGGGGGTTGGGGCCAACGTCCTGACTTTC.

The chain joins TRBV6-5 to TRBJ2-7, with 7 bases fitting TRBD1. The CDR3 is 12 amino acids. Germline loops: CDR1 MNHEY, CDR2 SVGAGI. V dropped 6 bases and J dropped 13; count of bases not matched to a gene: 12. CDR3 loop: CASSTGTEGIYF. CDR3 nucleotide sequence: TGTGCCAGCAGCACCGGGACAGAGGGGATCTACTTC.

The chain carries TRBV4-3 and TRBJ2-1, with TRBD2 matching 14 bases. The trim removed 3 bases at V and 8 bases at J, leaving 6 bases unmatched. Germline CDR1 LGHNA, CDR2 YSLEER. The CDR3 is 16 residues long. CDR3 region: CASSHLGTSGSYEQFF. The CDR3 DNA reads TGCGCCAGCAGCCATCTCGGGACTAGCGGGAGTTATGAGCAGTTCTTC.

The chain uses TRBV19 and TRBJ1-5, with D hard to call. CDR3 length: 16 residues. V lost 5 bases and J lost 2, with 16 bases in between. Germline CDR1 and CDR2: LNHDA and SQIVND (reference sequence). DNA of the CDR3: TGTGCCAGTAGTCCTCTGTTGTCTAGTGGCAATCAGCCCCAGCATTTT. Translated, it gives CASSPLLSSGNQPQHF. Supplemented by reference TRBV19 and TRBJ1-5, the full variable domain reads DGGITQSPKYLFRKEGQNVTLSCEQNLNHDAMYWYRQDPGQGLRLIYYSQIVNDFQKGDIAEGYSVSREKKESFPLTVTSAQKNPTAFYLCASSPLLSSGNQPQHFGDGTRLSIL.

The chain uses TRBV28 and TRBJ2-1; 8 positions match TRBD1. Germline trimming cut 6 bases from V and 7 bases from J; bases unmatched to any gene: 11. The CDR3 covers 15 residues. Germline CDR1 and CDR2: MDHEN and SYDVKM. The CDR3 is CASRMGQGALNEQFF. In nucleotides, the CDR3 is TGTGCCAGCAGGATGGGGCAGGGGGCCTTGAATGAGCAGTTCTTC.

The CDR3 reads CAWSVPRNAEQYF. The CDR3 nucleotides read TGTGCCTGGAGTGTACCTAGGAACGCCGAGCAGTACTTC. The rearrangement uses TRBV30 and TRBJ2-7; D ambiguous. V was pared by 0 bases and J by 6 bases, with 12 bases between. This CDR3 contains 13 residues. Germline values: CDR1 GTSNPN, CDR2 SVGIG (reference sequence).

The J gene is TRBJ1-4, the V gene TRBV7-2; D gene unclear. In germline, CDR1 is SGHTA, CDR2 FQGNSA. The V end lost 0 bases, the J end lost 7 bases, and 12 bases lay between the germline ends. This CDR3 has 15 residues. In nucleotides, the CDR3 is TGTGCCAGCAGCTTAGCTTTCAGTTCTGGTGAAAAACTGTTTTTT. It specifies CASSLAFSSGEKLFF.

V is TRBV5-1 and J is TRBJ1-1, with 7 bases lining up with TRBD1. CDR1 and CDR2 (germline): SGHRS, YFSETQ. Trimming removed 5 bases from V and 5 bases from J; junction bases left unmatched: 12. This CDR3 spans 15 amino acids. CDR3 sequence reads: CASSPTGSLGTEAFF. The CDR3 region has the DNA TGCGCCAGCAGTCCGACAGGGTCCTTAGGGACTGAAGCTTTCTTT. Together with reference TRBV5-1 and TRBJ1-1, the CDR3 gives the full variable domain: KAGVTQTPRYLIKTRGQQVTLSCSPISGHRSVSWYQQTPGQGLQFLFEYFSETQRNKGNFPGRFSGRQFSNSRSEMNVSTLELGDSALYLCASSPTGSLGTEAFFGQGTRLTVV.

The chain uses TRBV25-1 and TRBJ2-7; possible D gene TRBD2, 6 bases. Germline CDR1 is MGHDK and CDR2 is SYGVNS. The V gene lost 8 bases and the J gene lost 0 bases, with 14 bases spanning the gap. The CDR3 is 14 amino acids. DNA for the CDR3: TGTGCCAGCGGGGACTGGGGGGTCTCCTACGAGCAGTACTTC. This sequence encodes CASGDWGVSYEQYF.

This clone has a single count. The gene calls are TRBV7-2 and TRBJ2-7; 7 positions match TRBD1. The CDR3 has 11 amino acids. The V segment lost 6 bases and the J segment 4 bases; nucleotides outside the gene matches: 0. Germline assignment: CDR1 SGHTA and CDR2 FQGNSA. CDR3 DNA sequence: TGTGCCAGCAGACAGGGGTACGAGCAGTACTTC. Translated: CASRQGYEQYF.

The chain combines TRBV27 with TRBJ2-7; 7 bases match TRBD1. This CDR3 contains 12 residues. V dropped 8 bases and J dropped 5; count of bases not matched to a gene: 6. Germline V gives CDR1 MNHEY, CDR2 SMNVEV (reference sequence). The CDR3 loop reads CASGDREHEQYF. As DNA, the CDR3 is TGTGCCAGCGGAGACAGGGAACACGAGCAGTACTTC.

The CDR3 sequence: CASSLFVAGEHNEQFF. The CDR3 DNA reads TGTGCCAGCTCCCTCTTTGTAGCGGGAGAGCACAATGAGCAGTTCTTC. V gene TRBV18 combines with J gene TRBJ2-1, with 9 bases aligning to TRBD2. The germline gives CDR1 KGHSH, CDR2 LQKENI. The trim removed 6 bases at V and 5 bases at J, leaving 11 bases unmatched. This CDR3 has 16 amino acids.

A note on this clone: Germline is not matched at one junction end, which may reflect a read error. This rearrangement joins TRBV15 to TRBJ2-7; TRBD2 matches at 8 bases. This CDR3 region has 12 residues. Germline V CDR1 and CDR2: LNHNV, YYDKDF (reference sequence). CDR3: CATSRSGGTAAF. The CDR3 coding sequence is TGTGCCACCAGCAGATCGGGGGGGACGGCCGCCTTC.

Here the CDR3 DNA reads TGCGCCAGCAGCCAAGAACTAGCGGGAGGGCCTAACTACAATGAGCAGTTCTTC. This gives the protein CASSQELAGGPNYNEQFF. The V gene is TRBV4-3, the J gene TRBJ2-1; TRBD2 agrees at 13 bases. This CDR3 has 18 amino acids. V was clipped by 0 bases and J by 3 bases; unmatched bases: 5. CDR1 LGHNA and CDR2 YSLEER come from the germline V gene.